This TCR beta chain is drawn from a study of blood T cell repertoires in COVID-19 (dated by TCRdb to about 2020). In terms of the full investigation: Collaborator samples came from the United States, Italy and Spain and covered acute and convalescent phases of COVID-19. The dataset comprised deeply sampled blood TCRbeta repertoires from subjects exposed to, actively infected with, or recovered from COVID-19. A freely available public database, intended as a resource for researchers studying the immune response to SARS-CoV-2, is where the repertoires were released. HLA class I and class II types, where available, came from metadata supplied by the sample provider rather than from assay-based typing. Samples came from the ongoing ImmuneRACE study (first 160 participants) plus 1,254 subjects from 6 global collaborators. Sample metadata almost always included a de-identified subject ID, COVID-19 status, age in years and sex. The prospective study material was composed of cDNA or gDNA derived from T cells, B-cell-depleted T cells, or PBMCs.

Each collaborating institution followed its own protocols to collect whole blood in K2EDTA tubes. For TCRbeta analysis, collaborators shipped samples in one of three forms: frozen whole blood, isolated PBMCs, or DNA extracted from either of those sample types. What the study reported, not specific to this receptor: The amount of clinical and demographic metadata varied by source and participant and was provided uncurated.

The immunoSEQ Assay, a bias-controlled multiplex PCR, was used to amplify TCRbeta CDR3 regions from genomic DNA. In the source study's methods: Within the assay, amplification of reference gene primers was used to estimate how many nucleated cells each sample contained. Sequence reads were collapsed and filtered to measure the absolute abundance of every unique TCRbeta CDR3 rearrangement. For each sample, productive Simpson clonality was calculated as the square root of Simpson's diversity index across productive rearrangements. Drawn from immuneACCESS, this table holds only the in-frame rearrangements with V and J called that TCRdb kept. Clones are partly lost; checked studies trace under half to an unresolved V gene and leave the rest unexplained. Clone size and the V and J calls come from that table; the DNA yielded D and trimming. This sample has about 210,000 clones in its table, and around 85% of those were observed once. The top ten clones comprise roughly 0.69% of the sample.

Notes on this clone: Its antigen specificity is not known. The input lacks base qualities; no much larger clone sits a single base away.

Its CDR3 holds 14 amino acids, cysteine through phenylalanine. Only CDR3 DNA is held: 42 bases, read in frame from base 1. V loses 2 bases, J loses 1 base, and the germline ends lie 8 bases apart. As encoded in the germline V gene (reference sequence), CDR1 is LGHDT while CDR2 is YNNKEL. The sample was peripheral blood. The origin of this receptor is a middle-aged man with acute or convalescent COVID-19. Recombination connected TRBV3-1 (or the pseudogene TRBV3-2) to TRBJ1-1; the D gene is perhaps TRBD1, from 6 matching bases. CDR3 reads: CASSQLGANTEAFF. The base sequence is TGTGCCAGCAGCCAACTGGGGGCGAACACTGAAGCTTTCTTT.